This T cell receptor beta chain was captured in a study of blood T cell repertoires in COVID-19. In germline, CDR1 is GTSNPN, CDR2 SVGIG (reference sequence). After removal of 2 bases from V and 5 bases from J, the junction contained 6 bases not matched to a gene. The length of the CDR3 is 14 residues. Everyone who took part was 18 to 89 years old, and they came from 24 US areas. Cohorts were determined from participant-reported clinical history. Original methodology: From reference gene primer amplification, estimates of nucleated cell counts were derived. Generated by immunoSEQ multiplex PCR, the TCRdb table keeps only in-frame clones and is missing some. That table is the source of V, J and clone size, and D and trimming were worked out from the DNA. The data contain approximately 200,000 clones, roughly 89% of them singletons.

V gene TRBV30 combines with J gene TRBJ2-1, with 7 nucleotides matching TRBD2. Sequencing input: PBMCs or T cells enriched from blood (not recorded which). This sequence originates from a woman in her thirties or forties with acute COVID-19. CDR3 bases: TGTGCCTGGAGTCGAGTAGCGGGTAACAATGAGCAGTTCTTC. It is translated as CAWSRVAGNNEQFF.